This T cell receptor (beta chain) was recorded in a study of STAT5B mutations in CD4+ large granular lymphocyte leukemia. The data were produced by immunoSEQ multiplex PCR, yet TCRdb's version contains in-frame clones alone and is incomplete. Of 35,000 or so clones in the sample, about 85% were seen once. Broader study findings: CD4-sorted patient repertoires seemed more clonal than healthy CD4+ repertoires. 25% of private leukemic clonotypes occurred rarely in other patients' non-leukemic repertoires. TRBV06-family usage was enriched in top patient clones (8/27) versus controls (2/35).

The germline CDR1 and CDR2 sequences are KGHSH and LQKENI. The ends lost 4 bases at V and 4 bases at J; junction bases unmatched: 6. There are 15 residues in the CDR3. In regard to this clone: The target antigen is unknown.

Healthy controls were blood donor buffy coats. This TCR derives from a human donor in good health. What was sequenced was CD4+ T cells from blood buffy coats. V and J are TRBV18 and TRBJ2-3, with 9 bases fitting TRBD1. The CDR3 DNA reads as TGTGCCAGCTCACTACAGGGGGCGAGCGCAGATACGCAGTATTTT. Amino acid sequence: CASSLQGASADTQYF.